This record covers a single T cell receptor beta chain. Its antigen is unknown. The entry originates in a study of CD8+ T cells in alopecia areata. For the study at large: Oral tofacitinib (5 to 10 mg twice daily) was administered to treated patients.

Treatment denoted: oral pan-JAK inhibitor, 5-10 mg twice daily. Overall study results and limits: The presence of one nonresponder keeps the tie between baseline CD8+ expansion and response uncertain.

CDR3 size: 17 residues. Trimming cost V 0 bases and J 4 bases; bases outside gene matches: 9. The germline CDR1 and CDR2 sequences are ENHRY and SYGVKD. Sequencing templates came from extracted RNA that was reverse transcribed into cDNA. Method: immunoSEQ multiplex PCR; TCRdb's copy keeps in-frame clones and lacks some. The sample carries 170,000 or so clones, roughly 50% recorded once. V is TRBV10-3 and J is TRBJ2-7; 10 nucleotides agree with TRBD1. The sequences come from CD8+ T cells sorted from blood, collected at week 24, from a patient treated with tofacitinib. This sequence was found in a human donor with alopecia areata. CDR3 amino acids: CAISESSRDRGTYEQYF. Here the CDR3 DNA reads TGTGCCATCAGTGAGTCGTCCCGGGACAGGGGCACGTACGAGCAGTACTTC.